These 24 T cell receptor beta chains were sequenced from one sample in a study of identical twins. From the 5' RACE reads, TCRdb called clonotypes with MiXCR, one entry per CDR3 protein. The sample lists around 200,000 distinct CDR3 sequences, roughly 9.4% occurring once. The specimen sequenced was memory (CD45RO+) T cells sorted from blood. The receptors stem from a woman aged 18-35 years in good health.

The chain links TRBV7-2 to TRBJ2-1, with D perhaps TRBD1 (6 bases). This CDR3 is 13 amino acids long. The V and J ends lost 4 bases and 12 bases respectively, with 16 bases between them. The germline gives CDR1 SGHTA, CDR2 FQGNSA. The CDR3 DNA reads TGTGCCAGCAGCTACGACAGGTCCTCGTGGCAGTTCTTC. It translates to CASSYDRSSWQFF.

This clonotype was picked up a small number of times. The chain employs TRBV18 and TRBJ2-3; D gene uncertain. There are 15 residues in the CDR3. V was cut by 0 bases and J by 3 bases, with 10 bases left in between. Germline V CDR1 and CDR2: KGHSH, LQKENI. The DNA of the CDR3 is TGTGCCAGCTCACCACCAATCGCGGCAACAGATACGCAGTATTTT. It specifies CASSPPIAATDTQYF. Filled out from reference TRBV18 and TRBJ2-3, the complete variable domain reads NAGVMQNPRHLVRRRGQEARLRCSPMKGHSHVYWYRQLPEEGLKFMVYLQKENIIDESGMPKERFSAEFPKEGPSILRIQQVVRGDSAAYFCASSPPIAATDTQYFGPGTRLTVL.

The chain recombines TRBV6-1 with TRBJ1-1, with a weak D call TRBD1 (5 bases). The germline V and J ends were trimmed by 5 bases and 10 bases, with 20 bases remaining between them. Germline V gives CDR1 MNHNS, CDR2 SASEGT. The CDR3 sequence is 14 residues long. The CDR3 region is CASSPNWDGALAFF. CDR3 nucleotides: TGTGCCAGCAGTCCTAATTGGGATGGGGCCCTAGCTTTCTTT.

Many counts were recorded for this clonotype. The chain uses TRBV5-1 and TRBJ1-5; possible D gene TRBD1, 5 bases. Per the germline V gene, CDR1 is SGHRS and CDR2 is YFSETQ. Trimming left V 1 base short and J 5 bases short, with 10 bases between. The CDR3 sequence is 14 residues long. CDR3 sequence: CASSLTGAHQPQHF. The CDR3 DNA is TGCGCCAGCAGCTTGACCGGGGCCCATCAGCCCCAGCATTTT.

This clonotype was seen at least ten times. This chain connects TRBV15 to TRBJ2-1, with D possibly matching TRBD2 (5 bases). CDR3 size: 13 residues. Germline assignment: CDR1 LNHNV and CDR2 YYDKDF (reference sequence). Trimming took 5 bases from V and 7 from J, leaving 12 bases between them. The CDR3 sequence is CATSPGGWNEQFF. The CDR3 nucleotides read TGTGCCACCAGCCCAGGCGGGTGGAATGAGCAGTTCTTC.

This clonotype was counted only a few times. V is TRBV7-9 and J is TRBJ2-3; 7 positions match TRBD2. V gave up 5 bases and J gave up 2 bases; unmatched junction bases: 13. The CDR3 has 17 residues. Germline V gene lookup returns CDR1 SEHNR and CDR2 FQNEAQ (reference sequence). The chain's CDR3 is CASSPGGRGGYTDTQYF. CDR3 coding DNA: TGTGCCAGCAGCCCTGGGGGACGCGGGGGATACACAGATACGCAGTATTTT.

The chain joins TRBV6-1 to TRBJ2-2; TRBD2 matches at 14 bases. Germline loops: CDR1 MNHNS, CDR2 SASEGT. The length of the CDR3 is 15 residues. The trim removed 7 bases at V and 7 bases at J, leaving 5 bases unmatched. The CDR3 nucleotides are TGTGCCAGCAAGACTAGCGGGGGGGCCCACGGGGAGCTGTTTTTT. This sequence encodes CASKTSGGAHGELFF.

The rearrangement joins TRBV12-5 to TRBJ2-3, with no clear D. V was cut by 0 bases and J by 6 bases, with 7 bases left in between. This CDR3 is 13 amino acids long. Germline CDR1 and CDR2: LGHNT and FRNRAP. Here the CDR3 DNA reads TGTGCTAGTGGTTTGGTACGGCGGGATACGCAGTATTTT. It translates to CASGLVRRDTQYF.

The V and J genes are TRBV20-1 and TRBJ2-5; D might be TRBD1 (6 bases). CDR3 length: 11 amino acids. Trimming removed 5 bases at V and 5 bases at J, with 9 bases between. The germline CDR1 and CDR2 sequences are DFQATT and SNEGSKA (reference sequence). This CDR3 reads CSAYRVETQYF. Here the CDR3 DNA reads TGCAGTGCTTACAGGGTCGAGACCCAGTACTTC.

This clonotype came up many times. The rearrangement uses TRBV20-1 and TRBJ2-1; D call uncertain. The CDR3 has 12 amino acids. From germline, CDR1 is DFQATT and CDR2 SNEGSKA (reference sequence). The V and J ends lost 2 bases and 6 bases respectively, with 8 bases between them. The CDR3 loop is CSARKTGNEQFF. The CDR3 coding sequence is TGCAGTGCTAGAAAAACTGGCAATGAGCAGTTCTTC.

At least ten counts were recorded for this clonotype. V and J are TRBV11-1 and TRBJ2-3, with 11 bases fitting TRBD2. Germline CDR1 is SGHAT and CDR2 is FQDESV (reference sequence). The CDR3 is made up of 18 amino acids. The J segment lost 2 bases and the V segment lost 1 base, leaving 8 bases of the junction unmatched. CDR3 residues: CASSLDALAGGLTDTQYF. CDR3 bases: TGTGCCAGCAGCTTAGACGCCCTAGCGGGGGGCCTCACAGATACGCAGTATTTT.

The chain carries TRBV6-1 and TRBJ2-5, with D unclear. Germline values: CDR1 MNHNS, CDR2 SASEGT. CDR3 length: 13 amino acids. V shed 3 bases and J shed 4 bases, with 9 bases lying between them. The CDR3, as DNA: TGTGCCAGCAGTGAGTCTTGGGCAGAGACCCAGTACTTC. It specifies CASSESWAETQYF.

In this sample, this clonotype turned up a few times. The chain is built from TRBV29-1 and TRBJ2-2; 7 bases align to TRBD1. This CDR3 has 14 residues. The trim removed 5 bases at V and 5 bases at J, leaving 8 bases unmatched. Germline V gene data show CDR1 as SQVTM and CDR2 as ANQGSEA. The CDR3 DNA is TGCAGCGTTATGTTCTACAGGGGAACCGGGGAGCTGTTTTTT. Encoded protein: CSVMFYRGTGELFF.

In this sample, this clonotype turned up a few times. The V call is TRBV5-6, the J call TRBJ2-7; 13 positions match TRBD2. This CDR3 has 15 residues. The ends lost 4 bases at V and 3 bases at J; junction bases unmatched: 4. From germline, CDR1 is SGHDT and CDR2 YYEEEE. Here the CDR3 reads CASSPRLAGGYEQYF. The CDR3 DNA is TGTGCCAGCAGCCCCCGACTAGCGGGAGGCTACGAGCAGTACTTC. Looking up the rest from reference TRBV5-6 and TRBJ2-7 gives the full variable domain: DAGVTQSPTHLIKTRGQQVTLRCSPKSGHDTVSWYQQALGQGPQFIFQYYEEEERQRGNFPDRFSGHQFPNYSSELNVNALLLGDSALYLCASSPRLAGGYEQYFGPGTRLTVT.

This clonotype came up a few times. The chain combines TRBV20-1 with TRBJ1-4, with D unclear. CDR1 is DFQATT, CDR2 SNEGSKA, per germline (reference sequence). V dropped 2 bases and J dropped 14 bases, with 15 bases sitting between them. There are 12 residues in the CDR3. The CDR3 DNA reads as TGCAGTGCTAGACCCCGAGTCAGCAAGCTGTTTTTT. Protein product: CSARPRVSKLFF.

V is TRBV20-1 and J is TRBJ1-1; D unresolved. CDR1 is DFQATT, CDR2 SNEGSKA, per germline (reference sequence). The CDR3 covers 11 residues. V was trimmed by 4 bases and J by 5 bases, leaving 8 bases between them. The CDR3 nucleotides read TGCAGTGCTACTCCCCGGACTGAAGCTTTCTTT. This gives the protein CSATPRTEAFF.

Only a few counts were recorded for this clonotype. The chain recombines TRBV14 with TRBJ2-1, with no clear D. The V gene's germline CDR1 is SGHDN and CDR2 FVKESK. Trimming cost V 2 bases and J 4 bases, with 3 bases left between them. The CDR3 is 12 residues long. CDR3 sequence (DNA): TGTGCCAGCAGCCAAAATTACAATGAGCAGTTCTTC. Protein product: CASSQNYNEQFF.

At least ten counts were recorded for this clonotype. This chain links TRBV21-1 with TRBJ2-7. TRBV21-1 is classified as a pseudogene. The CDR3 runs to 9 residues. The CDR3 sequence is CAKYYEQYF. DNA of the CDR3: TGTGCCAAATACTACGAGCAGTACTTC.

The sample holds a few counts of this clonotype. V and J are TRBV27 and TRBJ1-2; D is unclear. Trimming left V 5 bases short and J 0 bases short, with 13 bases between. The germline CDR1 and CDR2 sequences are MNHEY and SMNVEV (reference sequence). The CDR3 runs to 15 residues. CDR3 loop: CASSPKIRANYGYTF. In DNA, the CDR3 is TGTGCCAGCAGTCCGAAGATCCGAGCTAACTATGGCTACACCTTC.

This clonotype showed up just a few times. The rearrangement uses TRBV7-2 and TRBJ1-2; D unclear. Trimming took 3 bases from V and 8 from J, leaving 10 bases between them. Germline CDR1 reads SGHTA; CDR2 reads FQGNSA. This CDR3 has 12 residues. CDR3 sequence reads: CASSFHREGYTF. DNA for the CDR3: TGTGCCAGCAGCTTCCATAGGGAAGGCTACACCTTC.

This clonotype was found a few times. CDR3 bases: TGTGCCAGCAGTTTCGGGGGTGGGGATACGCAGTATTTT. This codes for CASSFGGGDTQYF. The V and J genes are TRBV6-2 or TRBV6-3 and TRBJ2-3, with a possible D match to TRBD2 (6 bases). V was cut by 4 bases and J by 6 bases, with 11 bases left in between. Germline assignment: CDR1 MNHEY and CDR2 SVGEGT. CDR3 length equals 13 residues.

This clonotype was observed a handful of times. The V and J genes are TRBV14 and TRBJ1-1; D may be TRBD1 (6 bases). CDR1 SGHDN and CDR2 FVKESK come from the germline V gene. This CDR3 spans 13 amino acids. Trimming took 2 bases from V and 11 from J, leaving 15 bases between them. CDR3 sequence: CASSQTRERGAFF. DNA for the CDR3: TGTGCCAGCAGCCAAACGAGGGAAAGGGGGGCTTTCTTT.

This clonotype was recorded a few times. The CDR3 DNA is TGTGCCAGCAGCCCCCCGGACACCGACTTCTACGAGCAGTACTTC. Its translation: CASSPPDTDFYEQYF. The chain couples TRBV3-1 to TRBJ2-7; D possibly corresponds to TRBD1 (5 bases). Trimming took 4 bases from V and 3 from J, leaving 16 bases between them. The CDR3 is 15 amino acids. Germline CDR1 reads LGHDT; CDR2 reads YNNKEL (reference sequence).

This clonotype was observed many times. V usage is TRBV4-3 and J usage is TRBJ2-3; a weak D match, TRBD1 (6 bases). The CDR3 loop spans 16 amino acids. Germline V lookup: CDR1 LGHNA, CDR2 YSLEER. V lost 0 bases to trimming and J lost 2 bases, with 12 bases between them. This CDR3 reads CASSQDGGFYTDTQYF. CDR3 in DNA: TGCGCCAGCAGCCAAGATGGGGGCTTTTACACAGATACGCAGTATTTT.